These 11 T cell receptor beta chains originate from one sample sequenced in a study of T cells in localized non-small cell lung cancer. Sequenced by immunoSEQ multiplex PCR; TCRdb stores in-frame clones only, minus some. The table records more than 100,000 clones, approximately 88% of them present only once. The source material was peripheral blood, sampled before any cancer treatment. The receptors were gathered from a female donor of 60 years or more with stage I lung adenocarcinoma.

This chain uses TRBV5-6 with TRBJ2-1; D call uncertain. CDR1 and CDR2 (germline): SGHDT, YYEEEE. The CDR3 covers 14 residues. V was trimmed by 2 bases and J by 5 bases, leaving 11 bases between them. CDR3 nucleotide sequence: TGTGCCAGCAGCTTAGGTGCTAAACACAATGAGCAGTTCTTC. Protein: CASSLGAKHNEQFF.

The chain is built from TRBV5-6 and TRBJ2-3; 11 bases are shared with TRBD2. CDR1 and CDR2 from the germline V gene are SGHDT and YYEEEE. The V segment lost 0 bases and the J segment 4 bases; nucleotides outside the gene matches: 4. The CDR3 is 16 residues long. CDR3 coding DNA: TGTGCCAGCAGCTTGGGACTAGCGGGGACCTCAGATACGCAGTATTTT. Amino acids: CASSLGLAGTSDTQYF.

The V gene is TRBV11-2, the J gene TRBJ1-4, with D unresolved. This CDR3 contains 13 residues. The ends were cut back, 3 bases at V and 6 bases at J, with 8 bases in the middle. Germline V gene data show CDR1 as SGHAT and CDR2 as FQNNGV. The CDR3 here is CASSFGLDEKLFF. DNA of the CDR3: TGTGCCAGCAGCTTTGGACTGGATGAAAAACTGTTTTTT.

The V gene is TRBV9, the J gene TRBJ2-1; 7 bases line up with TRBD2. Germline V gives CDR1 SGDLS, CDR2 YYNGEE. The CDR3 contains 13 residues. J gave up 9 bases and V 3 bases, and 6 bases lay outside the gene matches. As DNA, the CDR3 is TGTGCCAGCAGCGGGGGAGGGCCCGGTGAGCAGTTCTTC. The encoded protein is CASSGGGPGEQFF.

The gene calls are TRBV29-1 and TRBJ2-6; TRBD1 matches at 8 bases. V shed 5 bases, J shed 2 bases, and the junction held 5 bases outside the gene matches. The length of the CDR3 is 15 residues. CDR1 is SQVTM, CDR2 ANQGSEA, per germline. CDR3 in DNA: TGCAGCGTTTCAACAGGGGGTACTGGGGCCAACGTCCTGACTTTC. Translating gives CSVSTGGTGANVLTF.

The V and J genes are TRBV5-6 and TRBJ2-7; D not certain. Germline V gives CDR1 SGHDT, CDR2 YYEEEE. The CDR3 is made up of 15 amino acids. V shed 4 bases and J shed 2 bases, with 16 bases lying between them. The CDR3 DNA reads TGTGCCAGCAGCGTTCGACAAACTCAAGCCTACGAGCAGTACTTC. Encoded protein: CASSVRQTQAYEQYF.

The gene calls are TRBV6-6 and TRBJ2-1, with D unresolved. Germline values: CDR1 MNHNY, CDR2 SVGAGI (reference sequence). Trimming cost V 4 bases and J 0 bases, with 10 bases left between them. The CDR3 length is 15 residues. The CDR3 nucleotides read TGTGCCAGCAGTTCGTACCCGAGCTCCTACAATGAGCAGTTCTTC. This sequence encodes CASSSYPSSYNEQFF.

This sequence joins TRBV6-4 and TRBJ2-1; D may correspond to TRBD1 or TRBD2 (5 bases each). Trimming took off 2 bases at V and 2 bases at J, with 10 bases between the two ends. Germline CDR1 reads MRHNA; CDR2 reads SNTAGT. The CDR3 sequence is 15 residues long. The CDR3 reads CASSDTGLTYNEQFF. DNA for the CDR3: TGTGCCAGCAGTGACACGGGGCTGACCTACAATGAGCAGTTCTTC.

The CDR3 DNA follows: TGTGCCAGCAGCTTAGGGCGGGACACAGATACGCAGTATTTT. Its protein product is CASSLGRDTDTQYF. The chain links TRBV11-3 to TRBJ2-3; tentative D call: TRBD2 (6 bases). CDR1 is SGHNT and CDR2 is YENEEA in the germline V gene. The CDR3 is 14 amino acids. V dropped 1 base and J dropped 2 bases, with 7 bases sitting between them. Combining the CDR3 with reference TRBV11-3 and TRBJ2-3 gives the whole variable domain EAGVVQSPRYKIIEKKQPVAFWCNPISGHNTLYWYLQNLGQGPELLIRYENEEAVDDSQLPKDRFSAERLKGVDSTLKIQPAELGDSAVYLCASSLGRDTDTQYFGPGTRLTVL.

The rearrangement joins TRBV5-1 to TRBJ2-5, with TRBD1 as a possible D gene (6 bases). The CDR3 is 15 residues long. Between the trimmed V and J ends, which lost 4 bases and 4 bases, there was a span of 17 bases. Germline assignment: CDR1 SGHRS and CDR2 YFSETQ. Here the CDR3 DNA reads TGCGCCAGCAGCAGCCAAACAGGGAGTCGAGAGACCCAGTACTTC. Its protein is CASSSQTGSRETQYF.

The chain couples TRBV4-1 to TRBJ2-5, with 7 bases fitting TRBD1. The CDR3 sequence is 14 residues long. The trim removed 2 bases at V and 4 bases at J, leaving 4 bases unmatched. The germline gives CDR1 MGHRA, CDR2 YSYEKL. The CDR3 bases are TGCGCCAGCAGCCAAACAGGGGTCGTAGAGACCCAGTACTTC. It is translated as CASSQTGVVETQYF.